Following are 4 T cell receptor beta chains from one sample sequenced in a study of blood T cell repertoires in COVID-19. Profiling relied on immunoSEQ multiplex PCR, and the TCRdb table lists in-frame clones only, not all of them. The sample has over 300,000 clones; around 80% are singletons. The sample was peripheral blood. All receptors derive from a woman in her fifties or sixties with acute or convalescent COVID-19.

This chain uses TRBV19 with TRBJ1-1, with 8 positions matching TRBD1. Germline CDR1 is LNHDA and CDR2 is SQIVND (reference sequence). With 3 bases clipped from V and 5 bases from J, the junction kept 5 bases outside the gene matches. This CDR3 is 14 amino acids long. CDR3 DNA sequence: TGTGCCAGTAGTATCGTCAGGGGGCGGACTGAAGCTTTCTTT. Translated, it gives CASSIVRGRTEAFF. Full variable domain (rest looked up from reference TRBV19 and TRBJ1-1): DGGITQSPKYLFRKEGQNVTLSCEQNLNHDAMYWYRQDPGQGLRLIYYSQIVNDFQKGDIAEGYSVSREKKESFPLTVTSAQKNPTAFYLCASSIVRGRTEAFFGQGTRLTVV.

The rearrangement uses TRBV5-1 and TRBJ2-2; TRBD1 agrees at 11 bases. J lost 3 bases, V lost 1 base, and 2 bases had no gene match. The CDR3 totals 16 residues. Germline V gene lookup returns CDR1 SGHRS and CDR2 YFSETQ. The CDR3 DNA reads as TGCGCCAGCAGCTTGAGGGGACAGGGGGACACCGGGGAGCTGTTTTTT. Protein product: CASSLRGQGDTGELFF.

The chain employs TRBV6-1 and TRBJ2-3; TRBD1 agrees at 7 bases. This CDR3 contains 15 residues. J was trimmed by 0 bases and V by 3 bases; bases with no gene match: 3. Germline-derived CDR1 and CDR2 are MNHNS and SASEGT. The CDR3 loop is CASSDGTASTDTQYF. The DNA for the CDR3 is TGTGCCAGCAGTGACGGGACAGCTAGCACAGATACGCAGTATTTT.

V usage is TRBV5-1 and J usage is TRBJ1-1; the match to TRBD1 covers 10 bases. Per germline, CDR1 SGHRS and CDR2 YFSETQ. Losses at the gene ends were 0 bases for V and 7 bases for J; bases not matched to a gene: 3. CDR3 length: 14 residues. CDR3 bases: TGCGCCAGCAGCTTGGGACAGGGGGCAAGTGAAGCTTTCTTT. It encodes CASSLGQGASEAFF.